The T cell receptor (beta chain) under discussion was sequenced for a study of blood T cells in healthy people across ages (dated by TCRdb to between 2015 and 2016). Concerning the study at large: In model experiments, template switching captured roughly one uniquely barcoded TCR beta cDNA molecule for every two T cells. Two additional independent replicas of 1 million unique cDNA reads from the same blood draw were analyzed for two donors (one aged 18 to 29 and one aged 80 or older). To avoid experimental bias, donors of different ages were spread randomly across the sequencing lanes. Donors were grouped into four age groups: young (average roughly 17 years), middle-aged (39), aged (about 59) and long-lived (just over 80). Age-related changes in TCR beta repertoire diversity were measured in the study by deep sequencing normalized with unique cDNA molecular identifiers. Beyond this particular receptor, the publication reports: Donor CMV infection status was unknown, potentially confounding age-related changes in expanded clonotypes. Observed TCR beta diversity correlated strongly with the percentage of naive T cells measured by flow cytometry. Estimates of total diversity based on one million sequenced T cells were regarded as lower bounds and as underestimates. Observed TCR beta diversity per million T cells fell roughly linearly with age, and a significant reduction was already apparent by age around 39. Since profiling was done on bulk unsorted PBMCs, naive and antigen-experienced compartments could not be conclusively compared. Compared with the aged group, the long-lived group had more naive CD4+ T cells, fewer expanded clones and increased TCR diversity, suggesting age selection.

Donors were 39 systemically healthy Caucasian individuals from Russia aged roughly 6 to 95 years. Approximately 10 milliliters of peripheral blood were collected from each donor into EDTA-treated Vacutainer tubes. Ficoll-Paque density-gradient centrifugation was used to isolate PBMCs, with at least 7 million obtained per sample. Trizol reagent was used to extract total RNA from PBMCs, with at least 5 micrograms per sample. For every donor, flow cytometry on a PBMC aliquot measured the percentage of naive CD45RAhigh/CD27high T cells. As to this clonotype: The antigen this receptor binds is unknown. No much larger clone is present one base from it, and per-base qualities are unavailable.

The CDR1 and CDR2 encoded by the germline V gene are MGHDK and SYGVNS. Germline trimming: 6 bases from V, 3 bases from J; junction bases outside gene matches: 11. The cysteine opens and the phenylalanine closes a CDR3 of 16 amino acids. Left in the record is the CDR3 DNA by itself, 48 bases read in frame from the first base. Library preparation employed 5' RACE. A second PCR of about 7 to 12 cycles was run with a J-beta primer mix and a sample-barcoded 5' primer. A unique molecular identifier was introduced onto each TCR beta cDNA molecule by a template-switch 5' adaptor carrying 12 random nucleotides. At least 3 million CDR3-containing paired-end reads were obtained from each sample. The Mint cDNA synthesis kit, primed by a TRBC-specific oligonucleotide, was used to synthesize first-strand cDNA from all RNA. After uracil-DNA glycosylase treatment, a first 18-cycle PCR used universal primers M1SS and BC2_uni_R on all cDNA. The original pipeline was this. Each sample was normalized by randomly selecting 1 million high-quality reads, each carrying a distinct molecular identifier. Instead of being binned into consensus sequences, reads with shared molecular identifiers were discarded. CDR3 identification, clonotype clustering and error correction used MiTCR with a Q25 quality threshold and the strictest error-elimination algorithm. A nonparametric unseen species model with Euler transformation was used to estimate a lower bound on total TCR beta diversity. TCRdb reprocessed the public reads (quality trimming at Q25 with fastp, clone calling with MiXCR) and kept in-frame beta chains. When rows share a CDR3 protein, they turn into one entry using the most common DNA and genes. Clone size and V and J calls follow TCRdb, not the original study. The sample table lists roughly 1.9 million distinct CDR3 sequences, more than 35% of them with a count of one. The ten top clones hold 23% of the sample.

The sequence came from a human donor in good health. The sample consisted of blood. Recombination joined TRBV25-1 with TRBJ2-3; 8 central bases correspond to TRBD1. The DNA sequence follows: TGTGCCAGCAGCGACATACAGGGGGGATTAACAGATACGCAGTATTTT. This codes for CASSDIQGGLTDTQYF.